This is a list of T cell receptor beta chains from one sample in a study of T cell responses to AZD1222 COVID-19 vaccine. The data were produced by immunoSEQ multiplex PCR, yet TCRdb's version contains in-frame clones alone and is incomplete. The sample contains 180,000 or so clones, approximately 92% of which appear only once. This sample comprised peripheral blood, obtained 28 days after the second dose of the MenACWY control vaccine. These receptors were collected from an adult who received the MenACWY meningococcal vaccine as a control. Both conserved end residues are part of each CDR3. The D gene is left open where the match is weak. Rows may omit the clone size; those that give it use once, few, many or a size class.

abundance	d_gene	j_gene	v_gene	CDR3nt	CDR3aa
NA	NA	TRBJ1-5	TRBV19	TGTGCCAGTAGTATCGGCCAGACTACTAATCAGCCCCAGCATTTT	CASSIGQTTNQPQHF
once	TRBD1	TRBJ2-7	TRBV6-6	TGTGCCAGCAGAAGGGGACAGGGGGCATACGAGCAGTACTTC	CASRRGQGAYEQYF
NA	NA	TRBJ1-4	TRBV3-1/TRBV3-2	TGTGCCAGCAGCCAGGATAACAGGGCTACTAATGAAAAACTGTTTTTT	CASSQDNRATNEKLFF
once	NA	TRBJ1-2	TRBV27	TGTGCCAGCAGTTTCGGCAGGGAGGATGGCTACACCTTC	CASSFGREDGYTF
NA	TRBD2	TRBJ2-7	TRBV5-1	TGCGCCAGCCTAGTAGCCCGGACTAGAGACTACGAGCAGTACTTC	CASLVARTRDYEQYF
once	TRBD1	TRBJ2-5	TRBV5-8	TGTGCCAGCAGCTTGGTTTTCTCCTCGGGACAGGGGACAGAGACCCAGTACTTC	CASSLVFSSGQGTETQYF
once	NA	TRBJ1-1	TRBV29-1	TGCAGCGTCAAGGAGGGTCAAAAGAACACTGAAGCTTTCTTT	CSVKEGQKNTEAFF
NA	NA	TRBJ1-6	TRBV5-1	TGCGCCAGCAGCTTGGATATGTTGGATACCTATAATTCACCCCTCCACTTT	CASSLDMLDTYNSPLHF
NA	TRBD2	TRBJ2-3	TRBV9	TGTGCCAGCAGCGTAGCTCCTGGGGGGGGCACAGATACGCAGTATTTT	CASSVAPGGGTDTQYF
NA	NA	TRBJ1-6	TRBV29-1	TGCAGCGCCCGGGAGACTGCCGGGTCACCCCTCCACTTT	CSARETAGSPLHF
NA	TRBD1	TRBJ1-4	TRBV5-1	TGCGCCAGCAGCACGACAGGGGTCGCTGAAAAACTGTTTTTT	CASSTTGVAEKLFF
once	NA	TRBJ1-4	TRBV12-3/TRBV12-4	TGTGCCAGCTGCTCTGGAATGTGGGAAAAACTGTTTTTT	CASCSGMWEKLFF
NA	TRBD1	TRBJ1-6	TRBV6-5	TGTGCCAGCACCCCAGGACAGGGCCATAATTCACCCCTCCACTTT	CASTPGQGHNSPLHF
NA	TRBD1	TRBJ2-3	TRBV3-1/TRBV3-2	TGTGCCAGCAGCCAACCCGGGACAGACATAAGCACAGATACGCAGTATTTT	CASSQPGTDISTDTQYF
NA	NA	TRBJ1-5	TRBV21-1	TGTGCCAGCAGCAAAGCTCGGGGGACAGGGGAGGATCAGCCCCAGCATTTT	CASSKARGTGEDQPQHF
NA	NA	TRBJ2-3	TRBV3-1/TRBV3-2	TGTGCCAGCAGCCGCTCCATCGGCCTGGGAAAGACAGATACGCAGTATTTT	CASSRSIGLGKTDTQYF
NA	NA	TRBJ2-3	TRBV5-1	TGCGCCAGCAGGGACAGCACAGATACGCAGTATTTT	CASRDSTDTQYF
NA	NA	TRBJ2-3	TRBV6-5	TGTGCCAGCACTCCGGGGGTTTTCCGCACAGATACGCAGTATTTT	CASTPGVFRTDTQYF
NA	NA	TRBJ1-4	TRBV6-6	TGTGCCAGCAGGGACCGGGGGGGGAATGAAAAACTGTTTTTT	CASRDRGGNEKLFF
NA	NA	TRBJ1-1	TRBV27	TGTGCCAGCAGTCAGAGAGGGGGCACTGAAGCTTTCTTT	CASSQRGGTEAFF
NA	TRBD1	TRBJ1-1	TRBV6-1	TGTGCCAGCAGTGAATGGCCACAGGGGGGCACTGAAGCTTTCTTT	CASSEWPQGGTEAFF
NA	NA	TRBJ1-4	TRBV19	TGTGCCAGCGCAGGGAGAGAGAATGAAAAACTGTTTTTT	CASAGRENEKLFF
NA	TRBD1	TRBJ1-6	TRBV2	TGTGCCAGCCGGGACAGGGGCTCAAATTCACCCCTCCACTTT	CASRDRGSNSPLHF
NA	NA	TRBJ2-3	TRBV7-3	TGTGCCAGCAGCTTCTCAGGGACAAACTCAGATACGCAGTATTTT	CASSFSGTNSDTQYF
NA	NA	TRBJ2-1	TRBV5-4	TGTGCCAGCAGCTTGGCCTGGAATGAGCAGTTCTTC	CASSLAWNEQFF
NA	NA	TRBJ2-5	TRBV19	TGTGCCAGTAGAGGTTGGGTGGCGGACTGGGAGACCCAGTACTTC	CASRGWVADWETQYF
NA	NA	TRBJ1-3	TRBV5-4	TGTGCCAGCAGCTTGGTTCCCAGGGTTGGAAACACCATATATTTT	CASSLVPRVGNTIYF
NA	TRBD1	TRBJ1-2	TRBV30	TGTGCCTGGGGGGACAGCGGCGTGACAAGTGGCTACACCTTC	CAWGDSGVTSGYTF
NA	NA	TRBJ1-2	TRBV27	TGTGCCAGCAGCTCCCTCCGGGGGTCTAACTATGGCTACACCTTC	CASSSLRGSNYGYTF
NA	TRBD2	TRBJ2-3	TRBV7-2	TGTGCCAGCAGCCTAACTAGCGGGGTTGCAGATACGCAGTATTTT	CASSLTSGVADTQYF
NA	TRBD1	TRBJ1-1	TRBV10-2	TGCGCCAGCAGTCCAGCGGGGACAGGAGGGTTAGGACGAGCTTTCTTT	CASSPAGTGGLGRAFF
NA	TRBD1	TRBJ2-7	TRBV5-1	TGCGCCAGCAGCGCAGGGGACAGCTCCTACGAGCAGTACTTC	CASSAGDSSYEQYF
NA	NA	TRBJ1-1	TRBV27	TGTGCCAGCAGGCCAGGACAGTCCACTGAAGCTTTCTTT	CASRPGQSTEAFF
NA	TRBD1	TRBJ1-2	TRBV6-6	TGTGCCAGCAGTTCCGGGGACAGACCAAACTATGGCTACACCTTC	CASSSGDRPNYGYTF
NA	NA	TRBJ1-5	TRBV30	TGTGCCTGGAGTGTTGGGGAACATCAGCCCCAGCATTTT	CAWSVGEHQPQHF
once	NA	TRBJ2-1	TRBV7-2	TGTGCCAGCAGCTTAGCGGGGGGGCCTCCCGATGAGCAGTTCTTC	CASSLAGGPPDEQFF
once	TRBD1	TRBJ1-5	TRBV5-1	TGCGCCAGCAGCTCCCTGGGACAGAGCAATCAGCCCCAGCATTTT	CASSSLGQSNQPQHF
NA	NA	TRBJ2-7	TRBV6-1	TGTGCCAGCAGTGAAAAGTGGAGTTACGAGCAGTACTTC	CASSEKWSYEQYF
NA	NA	TRBJ2-7	TRBV7-2	TGTGCCAGCAGCCCCTACACCTCCTACGAGCAGTACTTC	CASSPYTSYEQYF
NA	TRBD1	TRBJ2-7	TRBV5-1	TGCGCCAGCAGCGGGATACAGGGGCTTGTGTACGAGCAGTACTTC	CASSGIQGLVYEQYF